These T cell receptor beta chains were read from a single sample in a study of T cell responses to AZD1222 COVID-19 vaccine. Profiling relied on immunoSEQ multiplex PCR, and the TCRdb table lists in-frame clones only, not all of them. The table shows some 280,000 clones, with around 93% occurring only once. Sequencing used peripheral blood, obtained 28 days after the second AZD1222 dose. The receptor set was obtained from an adult who received the AZD1222 COVID-19 vaccine. Both conserved end residues are part of each CDR3. The D gene is left open where the match is weak. The size of a clone is reported for some rows only, either as once, few or many, or as a class for expanded clones.

J | V | size | D | DNA | CDR3
TRBJ2-7 | TRBV3-1/TRBV3-2 | . | . | TGTGCCAGCAGCAGGACCCCGGCCTCCTACGAGCAGTACTTC | CASSRTPASYEQYF
TRBJ1-1 | TRBV2 | once | TRBD1 | TGTGCCAGCTCTTGGACAGGGGAGGCTGAAGCTTTCTTT | CASSWTGEAEAFF
TRBJ1-2 | TRBV5-1 | . | . | TGCGCCAGCAGCTCGGGGGGATTTGGCTATGGCTACACCTTC | CASSSGGFGYGYTF
TRBJ1-1 | TRBV7-9 | . | TRBD1 | TGTGCCAGCAGCTTGGGAGACAGGGGATATGCTGAAGCTTTCTTT | CASSLGDRGYAEAFF
TRBJ2-7 | TRBV18 | . | TRBD1 | TGTGCCAGCTCAATCGGACAGGGCCCTTACGAGCAGTACTTC | CASSIGQGPYEQYF
TRBJ2-7 | TRBV6-5 | . | TRBD2 | TGTGCCACCAGGACTAGCGGGAGTACAGAGCAGTACTTC | CATRTSGSTEQYF
TRBJ2-1 | TRBV10-3 | . | . | TGTGCCATCAGCTCGGTCTCCTACAATGAGCAGTTCTTC | CAISSVSYNEQFF
TRBJ1-1 | TRBV5-1 | once | TRBD1 | TGCGCCAGCAGCCAGGGGGTAGGGAACACTGAAGCTTTCTTT | CASSQGVGNTEAFF
TRBJ2-2 | TRBV28 | once | . | TGTGCCAGCAGGTTAGGTGCGAACACCGGGGAGCTGTTTTTT | CASRLGANTGELFF
TRBJ2-3 | TRBV29-1 | once | TRBD2 | TGCAGCGTTTCACTAGCGGCAGATACGCAGTATTTT | CSVSLAADTQYF
TRBJ2-1 | TRBV6-1 | . | TRBD2 | TGTGCCAGCAGTGCCCCTGCCGGGACTAGCTCCTACAATGAGCAGTTCTTC | CASSAPAGTSSYNEQFF
TRBJ2-7 | TRBV27 | . | TRBD2 | TGTGCCAGCAGTTTAATGCTAGCGGGGATCTACGAGCAGTACTTC | CASSLMLAGIYEQYF